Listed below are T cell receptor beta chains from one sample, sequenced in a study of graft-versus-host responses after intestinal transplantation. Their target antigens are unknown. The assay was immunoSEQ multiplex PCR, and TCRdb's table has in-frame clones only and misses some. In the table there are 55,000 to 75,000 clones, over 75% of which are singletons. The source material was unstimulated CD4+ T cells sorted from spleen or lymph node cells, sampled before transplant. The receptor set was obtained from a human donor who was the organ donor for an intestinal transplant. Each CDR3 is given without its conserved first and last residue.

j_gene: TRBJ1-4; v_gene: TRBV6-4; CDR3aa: ASIGQVDEKLF
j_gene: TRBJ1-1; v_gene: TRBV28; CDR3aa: ASSSVRSTIGDLGGTEAF
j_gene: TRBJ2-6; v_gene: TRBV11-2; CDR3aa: ASSLAGGRHGANVLT
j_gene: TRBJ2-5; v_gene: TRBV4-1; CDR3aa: ASSHKRDRGQETQY
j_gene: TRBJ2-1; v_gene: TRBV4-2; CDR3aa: ASSQASLAGGINNEQF
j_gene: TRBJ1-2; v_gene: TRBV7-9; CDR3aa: ASSSPTGGSYGYT
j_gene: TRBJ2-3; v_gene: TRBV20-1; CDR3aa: SVGGADTQY
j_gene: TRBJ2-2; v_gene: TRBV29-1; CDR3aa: SVVEGANTGELF
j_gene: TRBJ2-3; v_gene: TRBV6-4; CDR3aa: ASSGTSGGTDTQY
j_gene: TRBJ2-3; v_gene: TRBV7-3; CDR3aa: ASRDRDTDTQY
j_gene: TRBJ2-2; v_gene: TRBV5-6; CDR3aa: ASSWGLAGTGELF
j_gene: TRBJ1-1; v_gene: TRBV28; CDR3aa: ASSLAGTGQAF